This is a list of T cell receptor beta chains from one sample in a study of T-cell memory formation after mild COVID-19. TCRdb reprocessed the 5' RACE reads via MiXCR and lists one record per CDR3 protein. The sample holds over 350,000 distinct CDR3 sequences, about a sixth seen once. Sequencing input: PBMCs or a T cell subset sorted from them (not recorded which). The receptor source for this set is a man aged 18 to 30 who had mild COVID-19 (a few samples of this study predate the infection). Cell type and time point are not known. The CDR3 runs from the conserved cysteine through the conserved F or W. D genes are given only for firm matches. Not all rows give a size; the values are once, few, many and, for expanded clones, a class.

D gene	V gene	clone size	J gene	CDR3 protein	CDR3 DNA
-	TRBV6-5	few	TRBJ2-3	CASSWRGRADTQYF	TGTGCCAGCAGTTGGAGGGGGCGGGCAGATACGCAGTATTTT
-	TRBV19	-	TRBJ1-1	CASSSSGALNTEAFF	TGTGCCAGTAGTTCATCGGGGGCGCTGAACACTGAAGCTTTCTTT
TRBD1	TRBV7-9	many	TRBJ1-4	CASRGIGTGDEKLFF	TGTGCCAGCAGGGGAATCGGGACAGGGGATGAAAAACTGTTTTTT
-	TRBV11-2	-	TRBJ2-7	CASSLVRGFDAEQYF	TGTGCCAGCAGCTTAGTGCGTGGGTTTGATGCGGAGCAGTACTTC
-	TRBV6-2/TRBV6-3	-	TRBJ2-7	CASSYLGPISYEQYF	TGTGCCAGCAGTTACCTTGGACCGATTTCCTACGAGCAGTACTTC
TRBD2	TRBV7-9	few	TRBJ2-1	CASSPRRGGAPNEQFF	TGTGCCAGCAGCCCCCGGCGGGGGGGAGCTCCCAATGAGCAGTTCTTC
-	TRBV28	once	TRBJ1-2	CASSLPRGPANYGYTF	TGTGCCAGCAGTTTACCCCGGGGGCCGGCTAACTATGGCTACACCTTC
TRBD2	TRBV4-3	-	TRBJ2-2	CASSPHGGGTGELFF	TGCGCCAGCAGCCCCCACGGGGGGGGCACCGGGGAGCTGTTTTTT
TRBD1	TRBV29-1	-	TRBJ2-7	CSGQGATYEQYF	TGCAGCGGACAGGGGGCAACCTACGAGCAGTACTTC
-	TRBV6-2/TRBV6-3	-	TRBJ1-1	CASSFPGGGADTEAFF	TGTGCCAGCAGTTTCCCCGGTGGGGGCGCCGACACTGAAGCTTTCTTT
-	TRBV29-1	few	TRBJ1-5	CSVGENQPQHF	TGCAGCGTTGGGGAAAATCAGCCCCAGCATTTT
TRBD1	TRBV4-1	many	TRBJ1-5	CASSRTQGNQPQHF	TGCGCCAGCAGCCGCACACAGGGGAACCAGCCCCAGCATTTT
-	TRBV7-2	-	TRBJ2-5	CASRPQSETQYF	TGTGCCAGCAGGCCGCAATCTGAGACCCAGTACTTC
-	TRBV9	few	TRBJ1-1	CASSRNLGGEVKGNTEAFF	TGTGCCAGCAGCCGCAACCTAGGAGGGGAGGTCAAGGGAAACACTGAAGCTTTCTTT
TRBD2	TRBV4-3	few	TRBJ2-5	CASSPGTAGAEETQYF	TGCGCCAGCAGCCCTGGAACAGCGGGGGCGGAAGAGACCCAGTACTTC
TRBD1	TRBV9	-	TRBJ1-4	CASSVTGVGEKLFF	TGTGCCAGCAGCGTGACAGGGGTAGGGGAAAAACTGTTTTTT
-	TRBV18	-	TRBJ1-3	CASSPIDLASGNTIYF	TGTGCCAGCTCACCCATCGACCTCGCGTCTGGAAACACCATATATTTT
-	TRBV6-5	-	TRBJ1-1	CASSYSGRGNTEAFF	TGTGCCAGCAGTTACTCGGGCAGGGGGAACACTGAAGCTTTCTTT
-	TRBV5-1	-	TRBJ2-7	CASSPILAGQSSYEQYF	TGCGCCAGCAGCCCCATTTTGGCGGGACAAAGCTCCTACGAGCAGTACTTC
TRBD1	TRBV7-2	many	TRBJ2-3	CASSYRDRDTQYF	TGTGCCAGCAGCTACCGGGACAGAGATACGCAGTATTTT
TRBD1	TRBV9	few	TRBJ2-2	CASSVTQGATGELFF	TGTGCCAGCAGCGTAACCCAGGGGGCCACCGGGGAGCTGTTTTTT
TRBD2	TRBV4-1	many	TRBJ2-4	CASSPGLAVLKGNIQYF	TGCGCCAGCAGCCCGGGACTAGCGGTCCTGAAGGGTAACATTCAGTACTTC
-	TRBV6-5	few	TRBJ1-2	CASSYVLGYNYGYTF	TGTGCCAGCAGTTACGTCCTGGGGTACAACTATGGCTACACCTTC
TRBD2	TRBV7-2	many	TRBJ2-7	CASSLTGGSYEQYF	TGTGCCAGCAGCTTAACGGGGGGATCCTACGAGCAGTACTTC
-	TRBV4-1	few	TRBJ1-1	CASSQDLANTEAFF	TGCGCCAGCAGCCAAGATTTAGCGAACACTGAAGCTTTCTTT
-	TRBV29-1	few	TRBJ1-6	CSVRGESNSPLHF	TGCAGCGTGAGGGGGGAGTCCAATTCACCCCTCCACTTT
TRBD2	TRBV5-1	-	TRBJ2-1	CASNPGGPNEQFF	TGCGCCAGCAACCCGGGGGGGCCCAATGAGCAGTTCTTC
-	TRBV5-1	-	TRBJ2-5	CASSLVQWETQYF	TGCGCCAGCAGCTTGGTACAGTGGGAGACCCAGTACTTC
-	TRBV25-1	-	TRBJ1-3	CAAVSSGNTVYF	TGTGCCGCCGTTAGCTCTGGAAACACCGTATATTTT
-	TRBV25-1	-	TRBJ1-6	CASGPSGSPLHF	TGTGCCAGCGGCCCCTCCGGGTCACCCCTCCACTTT
-	TRBV18	-	TRBJ1-6	CASSPDRPNSPLHF	TGTGCCAGCTCCCCCGACCGGCCAAATTCACCCCTCCACTTT
TRBD1	TRBV2	-	TRBJ1-5	CASSHRDRIMNSNQPQHF	TGTGCCAGCAGCCATCGGGACAGGATCATGAATAGCAATCAGCCCCAGCATTTT
TRBD1	TRBV7-2	-	TRBJ1-1	CASSPKGAWVTEAFF	TGTGCCAGCAGCCCCAAGGGGGCTTGGGTCACTGAAGCTTTCTTT
TRBD1	TRBV7-9	once	TRBJ1-2	CASSRPGTGGSYGYTF	TGTGCCAGCAGCCGTCCCGGGACAGGGGGGAGCTATGGCTACACCTTC
-	TRBV3-1	-	TRBJ1-6	CASTQTGGAVSPLHF	TGTGCCAGCACCCAGACGGGGGGGGCGGTTTCACCCCTCCACTTT
-	TRBV12-3/TRBV12-4	few	TRBJ1-1	CASRTNRDKAVSGNEAFF	TGTGCCAGCAGAACAAACAGGGACAAGGCGGTTAGCGGGAATGAAGCTTTCTTT
-	TRBV7-7	-	TRBJ2-2	CASSLRGRPNTGELFF	TGTGCTAGCAGCTTAAGGGGACGGCCCAACACCGGGGAGCTGTTTTTT
-	TRBV3-1	-	TRBJ2-4	CASSQGASFIQYF	TGTGCCAGCAGCCAAGGGGCGTCGTTCATTCAGTACTTC
TRBD2	TRBV5-1	-	TRBJ2-2	CASSGGERTGELFF	TGCGCCAGCAGCGGGGGGGAGCGAACCGGGGAGCTGTTTTTT
-	TRBV5-1	many	TRBJ2-7	CASSPGKTYEQYF	TGCGCCAGCAGTCCCGGGAAAACCTACGAGCAGTACTTC
-	TRBV12-3/TRBV12-4	-	TRBJ2-1	CASSLARRELWNEQFF	TGTGCCAGCAGTTTAGCGCGCAGGGAGCTATGGAATGAGCAGTTCTTC
-	TRBV6-5	-	TRBJ2-3	CASSKGPRDTQYF	TGTGCCAGCAGTAAAGGCCCGCGAGATACGCAGTATTTT
-	TRBV24-1	-	TRBJ2-6	CATSDADPGSGANVLTF	TGTGCCACCAGTGACGCTGATCCGGGCTCTGGGGCCAACGTCCTGACTTTC
-	TRBV7-3	-	TRBJ2-5	CASSLMGGGGETQYF	TGTGCCAGCAGCTTAATGGGCGGGGGCGGAGAGACCCAGTACTTC
-	TRBV7-2	many	TRBJ1-5	CASSPPYSNQPQHF	TGTGCCAGCAGCCCCCCCTATAGCAATCAGCCCCAGCATTTT
TRBD2	TRBV5-1	few	TRBJ2-3	CASSLFLRGVGTDTQYF	TGCGCCAGCAGCTTGTTCTTGCGGGGGGTCGGCACAGATACGCAGTATTTT
-	TRBV7-2	few	TRBJ1-1	CASSLAPGMGEAFF	TGTGCCAGCAGCTTAGCCCCCGGGATGGGTGAAGCTTTCTTT
-	TRBV12-3/TRBV12-4	few	TRBJ1-3	CASSFPNTIYF	TGTGCCAGCAGTTTCCCCAACACCATATATTTT
-	TRBV9	few	TRBJ2-3	CASRGVADTQYF	TGTGCCAGCAGAGGGGTGGCAGATACGCAGTATTTT
TRBD1	TRBV28	-	TRBJ1-6	CASSYRGLPSPLHF	TGTGCCAGCAGTTACAGGGGTCTTCCCTCACCCCTCCACTTT
-	TRBV7-9	-	TRBJ2-3	CASSLPSSTDTQYF	TGTGCCAGCAGCTTACCCAGCTCCACAGATACGCAGTATTTT
TRBD2	TRBV19	few	TRBJ2-1	CASSITAGDYNEQFF	TGTGCCAGTAGTATAACGGCGGGGGACTACAATGAGCAGTTCTTC
-	TRBV10-3	few	TRBJ2-1	CAISESERVEQFF	TGTGCCATCAGTGAGTCGGAGAGAGTGGAGCAGTTCTTC
TRBD1	TRBV15	few	TRBJ2-5	CATSREGQGLGETQYF	TGTGCCACCAGCAGAGAAGGACAGGGGTTGGGAGAGACCCAGTACTTC
-	TRBV4-1	few	TRBJ1-2	CASSQDAGDTYGYTF	TGCGCCAGCAGCCAAGATGCCGGAGATACCTATGGCTACACCTTC